The rows below give T cell receptor beta chains drawn from one sample of a study of T cells in localized non-small cell lung cancer. Using immunoSEQ multiplex PCR, the repertoire was profiled, and TCRdb retains in-frame clones only, with some absent. The profile shows more than 1,200 clones, roughly 22% of them singletons. The input for sequencing was normal lung tissue next to the tumor, taken before any cancer treatment. The receptors shown here come from a female donor aged 60 or older with stage I squamous cell lung carcinoma. Both conserved end residues are part of each CDR3.

j_gene: TRBJ2-3
len: 15
v_gene: TRBV5-1
CDR3aa: CASSLSWGNTDTQYF

j_gene: TRBJ1-1
len: 13
v_gene: TRBV14
CDR3aa: CASSPTLEGVAFF

j_gene: TRBJ1-1
len: 16
v_gene: TRBV6-8
CDR3aa: CASSDFPGQLNTEAFF

j_gene: TRBJ2-7
len: 13
v_gene: TRBV7-2
CDR3aa: CASSWTSGSEQYF

j_gene: TRBJ2-3
len: 17
v_gene: TRBV6-8
CDR3aa: CASSDRVAGVSTDTQYF

j_gene: TRBJ1-5
len: 17
v_gene: TRBV6-1
CDR3aa: CASSEALLGSGNQPQHF

j_gene: TRBJ2-7
len: 14
v_gene: TRBV6-8
CDR3aa: CASSIRDVAYEQYF

j_gene: TRBJ2-1
len: 16
v_gene: TRBV12-5
CDR3aa: CASGYPERGGPDEQFF

j_gene: TRBJ1-1
len: 14
v_gene: TRBV9
CDR3aa: CASSVQGGDTEAFF

j_gene: TRBJ1-5
len: 16
v_gene: TRBV19
CDR3aa: CASSIDRGAVNQPQHF